A single T cell receptor beta chain is shown here with its context. Its target is not known. CFSE-dim autoproliferating and CFSE-high non-proliferating T cells from unstimulated culture were sequenced separately. Replicate wells were pooled after around seven days of stimulus-free culture of 45 million to 50 million CFSE-labeled PBMCs. The PBMCs received approximately 0.5 uM CFSE and serum-free culture with no added stimuli. Profiled with immunoSEQ multiplex PCR; TCRdb holds only in-frame clones, not every one. The sample yields roughly 45,000 clones, about 80% seen once. These data are taken from a study of memory B cells and T cells in multiple sclerosis. General study results and limits: Shared clonotype counts depended on differing compartment clone-set sizes and were normalized.

Per the germline V gene, CDR1 is MDHEN and CDR2 is SYDVKM. The CDR3 is 14 amino acids. The sample was PBMCs from blood kept in culture. The TCR comes from a human donor with multiple sclerosis. This chain connects TRBV28 to TRBJ2-5; 7 positions agree with TRBD2. The end of the DNA fits TRBJ2-7 better, so the J call may be wrong. The DNA of the CDR3 is TGTGCCAGCAGCCGCCGGGGGGTGGCCTACGAGCAGTACTTC. Its protein is CASSRRGVAYEQYF.